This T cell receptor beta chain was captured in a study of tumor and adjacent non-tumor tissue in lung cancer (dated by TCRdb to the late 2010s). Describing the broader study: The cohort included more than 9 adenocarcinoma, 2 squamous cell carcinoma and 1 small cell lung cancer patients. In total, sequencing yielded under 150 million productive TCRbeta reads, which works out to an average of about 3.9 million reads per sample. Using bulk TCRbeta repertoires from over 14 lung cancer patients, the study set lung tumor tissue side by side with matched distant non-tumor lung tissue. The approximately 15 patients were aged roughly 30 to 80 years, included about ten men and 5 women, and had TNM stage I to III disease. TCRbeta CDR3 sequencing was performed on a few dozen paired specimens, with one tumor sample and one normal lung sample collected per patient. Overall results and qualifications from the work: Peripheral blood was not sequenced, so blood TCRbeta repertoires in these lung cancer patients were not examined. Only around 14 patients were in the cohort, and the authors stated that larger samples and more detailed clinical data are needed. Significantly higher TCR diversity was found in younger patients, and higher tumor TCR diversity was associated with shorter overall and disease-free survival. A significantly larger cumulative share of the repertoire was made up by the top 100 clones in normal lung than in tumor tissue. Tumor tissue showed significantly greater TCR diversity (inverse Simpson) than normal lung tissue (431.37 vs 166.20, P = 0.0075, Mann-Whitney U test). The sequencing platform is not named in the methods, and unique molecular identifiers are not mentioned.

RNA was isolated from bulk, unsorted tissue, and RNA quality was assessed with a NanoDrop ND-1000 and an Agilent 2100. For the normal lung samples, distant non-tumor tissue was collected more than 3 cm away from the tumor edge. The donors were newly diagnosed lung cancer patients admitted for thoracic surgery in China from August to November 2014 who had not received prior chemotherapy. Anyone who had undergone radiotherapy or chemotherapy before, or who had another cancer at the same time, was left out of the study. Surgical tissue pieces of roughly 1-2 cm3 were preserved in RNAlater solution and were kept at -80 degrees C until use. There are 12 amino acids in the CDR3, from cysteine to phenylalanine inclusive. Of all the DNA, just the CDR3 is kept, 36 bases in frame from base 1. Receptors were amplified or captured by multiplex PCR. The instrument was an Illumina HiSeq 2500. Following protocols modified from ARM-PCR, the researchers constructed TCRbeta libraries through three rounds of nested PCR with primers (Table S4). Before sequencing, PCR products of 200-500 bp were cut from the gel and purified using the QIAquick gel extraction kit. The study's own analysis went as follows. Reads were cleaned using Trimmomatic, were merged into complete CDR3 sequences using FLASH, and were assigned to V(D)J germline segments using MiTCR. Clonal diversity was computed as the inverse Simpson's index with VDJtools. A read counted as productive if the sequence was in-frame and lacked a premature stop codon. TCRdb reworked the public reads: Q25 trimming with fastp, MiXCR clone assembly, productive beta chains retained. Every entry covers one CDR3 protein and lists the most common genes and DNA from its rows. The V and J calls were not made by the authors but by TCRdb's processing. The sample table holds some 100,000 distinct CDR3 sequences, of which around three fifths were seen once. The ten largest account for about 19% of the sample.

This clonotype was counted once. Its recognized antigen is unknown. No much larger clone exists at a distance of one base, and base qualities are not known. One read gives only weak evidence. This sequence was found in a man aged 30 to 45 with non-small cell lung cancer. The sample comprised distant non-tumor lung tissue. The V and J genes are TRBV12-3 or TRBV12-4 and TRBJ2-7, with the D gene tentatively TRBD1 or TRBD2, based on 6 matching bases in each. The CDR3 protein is CDAGQGNMKQYF. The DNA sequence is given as TGTGATGCGGGGCAGGGGAATATGAAGCAGTACTTC.